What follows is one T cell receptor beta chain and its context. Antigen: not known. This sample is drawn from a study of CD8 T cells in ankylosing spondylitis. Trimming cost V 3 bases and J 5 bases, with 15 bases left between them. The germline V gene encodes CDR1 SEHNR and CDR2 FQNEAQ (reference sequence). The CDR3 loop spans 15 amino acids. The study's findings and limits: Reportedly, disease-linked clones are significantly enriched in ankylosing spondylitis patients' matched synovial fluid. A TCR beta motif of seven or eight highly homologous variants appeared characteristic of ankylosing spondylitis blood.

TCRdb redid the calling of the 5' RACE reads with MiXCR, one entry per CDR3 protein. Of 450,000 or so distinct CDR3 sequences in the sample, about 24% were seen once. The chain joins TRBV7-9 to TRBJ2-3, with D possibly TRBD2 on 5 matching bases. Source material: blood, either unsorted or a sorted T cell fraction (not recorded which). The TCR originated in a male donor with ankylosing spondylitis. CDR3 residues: CASSFWSGNRDTQYF. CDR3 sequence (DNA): TGTGCCAGCAGCTTTTGGTCGGGGAATCGAGATACGCAGTATTTT.